This T cell receptor (beta chain) is from a study of T cell responses to AZD1222 COVID-19 vaccine. Notes on the study in general: Recipients of AZD1222 seropositive at baseline numbered only six or seven.

The trim removed 8 bases at V and 5 bases at J, leaving 7 bases unmatched. Germline-derived CDR1 and CDR2 are SGHAT and FQNNGV. The CDR3 consists of 14 residues. Data came from immunoSEQ multiplex PCR; TCRdb stores just in-frame clones and leaves some out. The top ten hold approximately 0.64% of the sample, which has 180,000 or so clones, roughly 94% seen once. As to this clone: Its specificity is unknown.

This rearrangement joins TRBV11-2 to TRBJ2-5; 11 nucleotides agree with TRBD1. This TCR was recovered from an adult in good health. This specimen was peripheral blood, taken on day 0 of AZD1222 vaccination. This CDR3 reads CASGQGAPWETQYF. CDR3 nucleotides: TGTGCCAGCGGACAGGGGGCGCCGTGGGAGACCCAGTACTTC.